This entry describes one T cell receptor (beta chain). V was pared by 0 bases and J by 7 bases, with 5 bases between. The CDR3 extends over 12 amino acids. Germline loops: CDR1 SGHRS, CDR2 YFSETQ. TCRdb itself ran the 5' RACE reads through MiXCR, one entry per CDR3 protein. The table lists about 250,000 distinct CDR3 sequences, more than 15% of them singletons. This specimen belongs to a study of CD8 T cells in ankylosing spondylitis. The sequenced material came from blood, either unsorted or a sorted T cell fraction (not recorded which). This chain uses TRBV5-1 with TRBJ2-1; D not certain. This TCR was sampled from a male donor with ankylosing spondylitis or in good health (not recorded which). The CDR3 here is CASSLGWNEQFF. The CDR3 DNA follows: TGCGCCAGCAGCTTGGGGTGGAATGAGCAGTTCTTC.